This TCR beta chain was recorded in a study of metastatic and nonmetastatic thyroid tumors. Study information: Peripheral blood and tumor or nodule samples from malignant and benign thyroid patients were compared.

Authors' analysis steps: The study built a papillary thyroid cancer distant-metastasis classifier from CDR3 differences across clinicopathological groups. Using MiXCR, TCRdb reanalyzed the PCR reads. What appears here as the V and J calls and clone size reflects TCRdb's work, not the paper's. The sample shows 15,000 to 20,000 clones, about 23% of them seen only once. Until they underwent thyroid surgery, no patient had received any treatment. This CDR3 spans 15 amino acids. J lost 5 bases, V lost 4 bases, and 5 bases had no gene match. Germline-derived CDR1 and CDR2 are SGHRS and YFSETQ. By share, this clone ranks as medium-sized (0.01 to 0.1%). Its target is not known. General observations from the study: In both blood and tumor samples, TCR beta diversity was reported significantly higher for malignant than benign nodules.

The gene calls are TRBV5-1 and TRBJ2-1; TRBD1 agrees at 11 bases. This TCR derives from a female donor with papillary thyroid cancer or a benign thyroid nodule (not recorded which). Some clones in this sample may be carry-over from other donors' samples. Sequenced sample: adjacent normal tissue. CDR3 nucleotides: TGCGCCAGCAGCCAGTGGACAGGGGGCAACAATGAGCAGTTCTTC. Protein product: CASSQWTGGNNEQFF.